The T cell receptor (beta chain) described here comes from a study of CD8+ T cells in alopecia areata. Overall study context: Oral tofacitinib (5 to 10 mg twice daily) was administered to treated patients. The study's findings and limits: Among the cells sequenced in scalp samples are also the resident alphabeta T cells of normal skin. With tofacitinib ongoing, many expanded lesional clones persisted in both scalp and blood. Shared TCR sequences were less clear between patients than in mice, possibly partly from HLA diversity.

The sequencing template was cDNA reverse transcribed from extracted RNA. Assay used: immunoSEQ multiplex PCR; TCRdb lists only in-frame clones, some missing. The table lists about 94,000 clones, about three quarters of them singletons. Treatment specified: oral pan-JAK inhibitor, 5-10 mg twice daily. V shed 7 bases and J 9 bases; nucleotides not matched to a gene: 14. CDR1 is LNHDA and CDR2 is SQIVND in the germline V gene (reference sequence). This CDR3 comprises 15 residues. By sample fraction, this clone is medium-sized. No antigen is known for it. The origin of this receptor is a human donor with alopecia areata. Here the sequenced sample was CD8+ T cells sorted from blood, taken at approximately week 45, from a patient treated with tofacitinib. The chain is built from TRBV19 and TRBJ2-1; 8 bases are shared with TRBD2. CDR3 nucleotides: TGTGCCAGTACAGCCTCTTCGGGGGGGCTCGGTGAGCAGTTCTTC. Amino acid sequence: CASTASSGGLGEQFF.